The clone carrying this T cell receptor (beta chain) was detected ten times or more. Its antigen is still unknown. The sample comes from a study of early T cells in non-severe SARS-CoV-2 infection. Study context: With bulk RNA from unsorted whole blood as input, sequencing yielded unpaired chains. Regarding the study as a whole: Matching results from VDJdb favored anti-spike CD8 responses, leaving private and CD4 specificities undetected.

V shed 6 bases, J shed 3 bases, and the junction held 7 bases outside the gene matches. Germline values: CDR1 MDHEN, CDR2 SYDVKM. The CDR3 runs to 14 residues. Attachment of unique molecular identifiers was made to individual cDNA molecules. TCRdb reanalysed the 5' RACE reads using MiXCR and keeps one entry per CDR3 protein. The data show 35,000 to 45,000 distinct CDR3 sequences, about 6% seen once. This specimen was whole blood, taken at baseline. This receptor was obtained from an adult who was a healthcare worker with PCR-confirmed SARS-CoV-2 infection or an uninfected control (not recorded which). This sequence joins TRBV28 and TRBJ1-2; the match to TRBD1 covers 7 bases. As DNA, the CDR3 is TGTGCCAGCAGCCCCGGACAGGCCTACTATGGCTACACCTTC. It translates to CASSPGQAYYGYTF.